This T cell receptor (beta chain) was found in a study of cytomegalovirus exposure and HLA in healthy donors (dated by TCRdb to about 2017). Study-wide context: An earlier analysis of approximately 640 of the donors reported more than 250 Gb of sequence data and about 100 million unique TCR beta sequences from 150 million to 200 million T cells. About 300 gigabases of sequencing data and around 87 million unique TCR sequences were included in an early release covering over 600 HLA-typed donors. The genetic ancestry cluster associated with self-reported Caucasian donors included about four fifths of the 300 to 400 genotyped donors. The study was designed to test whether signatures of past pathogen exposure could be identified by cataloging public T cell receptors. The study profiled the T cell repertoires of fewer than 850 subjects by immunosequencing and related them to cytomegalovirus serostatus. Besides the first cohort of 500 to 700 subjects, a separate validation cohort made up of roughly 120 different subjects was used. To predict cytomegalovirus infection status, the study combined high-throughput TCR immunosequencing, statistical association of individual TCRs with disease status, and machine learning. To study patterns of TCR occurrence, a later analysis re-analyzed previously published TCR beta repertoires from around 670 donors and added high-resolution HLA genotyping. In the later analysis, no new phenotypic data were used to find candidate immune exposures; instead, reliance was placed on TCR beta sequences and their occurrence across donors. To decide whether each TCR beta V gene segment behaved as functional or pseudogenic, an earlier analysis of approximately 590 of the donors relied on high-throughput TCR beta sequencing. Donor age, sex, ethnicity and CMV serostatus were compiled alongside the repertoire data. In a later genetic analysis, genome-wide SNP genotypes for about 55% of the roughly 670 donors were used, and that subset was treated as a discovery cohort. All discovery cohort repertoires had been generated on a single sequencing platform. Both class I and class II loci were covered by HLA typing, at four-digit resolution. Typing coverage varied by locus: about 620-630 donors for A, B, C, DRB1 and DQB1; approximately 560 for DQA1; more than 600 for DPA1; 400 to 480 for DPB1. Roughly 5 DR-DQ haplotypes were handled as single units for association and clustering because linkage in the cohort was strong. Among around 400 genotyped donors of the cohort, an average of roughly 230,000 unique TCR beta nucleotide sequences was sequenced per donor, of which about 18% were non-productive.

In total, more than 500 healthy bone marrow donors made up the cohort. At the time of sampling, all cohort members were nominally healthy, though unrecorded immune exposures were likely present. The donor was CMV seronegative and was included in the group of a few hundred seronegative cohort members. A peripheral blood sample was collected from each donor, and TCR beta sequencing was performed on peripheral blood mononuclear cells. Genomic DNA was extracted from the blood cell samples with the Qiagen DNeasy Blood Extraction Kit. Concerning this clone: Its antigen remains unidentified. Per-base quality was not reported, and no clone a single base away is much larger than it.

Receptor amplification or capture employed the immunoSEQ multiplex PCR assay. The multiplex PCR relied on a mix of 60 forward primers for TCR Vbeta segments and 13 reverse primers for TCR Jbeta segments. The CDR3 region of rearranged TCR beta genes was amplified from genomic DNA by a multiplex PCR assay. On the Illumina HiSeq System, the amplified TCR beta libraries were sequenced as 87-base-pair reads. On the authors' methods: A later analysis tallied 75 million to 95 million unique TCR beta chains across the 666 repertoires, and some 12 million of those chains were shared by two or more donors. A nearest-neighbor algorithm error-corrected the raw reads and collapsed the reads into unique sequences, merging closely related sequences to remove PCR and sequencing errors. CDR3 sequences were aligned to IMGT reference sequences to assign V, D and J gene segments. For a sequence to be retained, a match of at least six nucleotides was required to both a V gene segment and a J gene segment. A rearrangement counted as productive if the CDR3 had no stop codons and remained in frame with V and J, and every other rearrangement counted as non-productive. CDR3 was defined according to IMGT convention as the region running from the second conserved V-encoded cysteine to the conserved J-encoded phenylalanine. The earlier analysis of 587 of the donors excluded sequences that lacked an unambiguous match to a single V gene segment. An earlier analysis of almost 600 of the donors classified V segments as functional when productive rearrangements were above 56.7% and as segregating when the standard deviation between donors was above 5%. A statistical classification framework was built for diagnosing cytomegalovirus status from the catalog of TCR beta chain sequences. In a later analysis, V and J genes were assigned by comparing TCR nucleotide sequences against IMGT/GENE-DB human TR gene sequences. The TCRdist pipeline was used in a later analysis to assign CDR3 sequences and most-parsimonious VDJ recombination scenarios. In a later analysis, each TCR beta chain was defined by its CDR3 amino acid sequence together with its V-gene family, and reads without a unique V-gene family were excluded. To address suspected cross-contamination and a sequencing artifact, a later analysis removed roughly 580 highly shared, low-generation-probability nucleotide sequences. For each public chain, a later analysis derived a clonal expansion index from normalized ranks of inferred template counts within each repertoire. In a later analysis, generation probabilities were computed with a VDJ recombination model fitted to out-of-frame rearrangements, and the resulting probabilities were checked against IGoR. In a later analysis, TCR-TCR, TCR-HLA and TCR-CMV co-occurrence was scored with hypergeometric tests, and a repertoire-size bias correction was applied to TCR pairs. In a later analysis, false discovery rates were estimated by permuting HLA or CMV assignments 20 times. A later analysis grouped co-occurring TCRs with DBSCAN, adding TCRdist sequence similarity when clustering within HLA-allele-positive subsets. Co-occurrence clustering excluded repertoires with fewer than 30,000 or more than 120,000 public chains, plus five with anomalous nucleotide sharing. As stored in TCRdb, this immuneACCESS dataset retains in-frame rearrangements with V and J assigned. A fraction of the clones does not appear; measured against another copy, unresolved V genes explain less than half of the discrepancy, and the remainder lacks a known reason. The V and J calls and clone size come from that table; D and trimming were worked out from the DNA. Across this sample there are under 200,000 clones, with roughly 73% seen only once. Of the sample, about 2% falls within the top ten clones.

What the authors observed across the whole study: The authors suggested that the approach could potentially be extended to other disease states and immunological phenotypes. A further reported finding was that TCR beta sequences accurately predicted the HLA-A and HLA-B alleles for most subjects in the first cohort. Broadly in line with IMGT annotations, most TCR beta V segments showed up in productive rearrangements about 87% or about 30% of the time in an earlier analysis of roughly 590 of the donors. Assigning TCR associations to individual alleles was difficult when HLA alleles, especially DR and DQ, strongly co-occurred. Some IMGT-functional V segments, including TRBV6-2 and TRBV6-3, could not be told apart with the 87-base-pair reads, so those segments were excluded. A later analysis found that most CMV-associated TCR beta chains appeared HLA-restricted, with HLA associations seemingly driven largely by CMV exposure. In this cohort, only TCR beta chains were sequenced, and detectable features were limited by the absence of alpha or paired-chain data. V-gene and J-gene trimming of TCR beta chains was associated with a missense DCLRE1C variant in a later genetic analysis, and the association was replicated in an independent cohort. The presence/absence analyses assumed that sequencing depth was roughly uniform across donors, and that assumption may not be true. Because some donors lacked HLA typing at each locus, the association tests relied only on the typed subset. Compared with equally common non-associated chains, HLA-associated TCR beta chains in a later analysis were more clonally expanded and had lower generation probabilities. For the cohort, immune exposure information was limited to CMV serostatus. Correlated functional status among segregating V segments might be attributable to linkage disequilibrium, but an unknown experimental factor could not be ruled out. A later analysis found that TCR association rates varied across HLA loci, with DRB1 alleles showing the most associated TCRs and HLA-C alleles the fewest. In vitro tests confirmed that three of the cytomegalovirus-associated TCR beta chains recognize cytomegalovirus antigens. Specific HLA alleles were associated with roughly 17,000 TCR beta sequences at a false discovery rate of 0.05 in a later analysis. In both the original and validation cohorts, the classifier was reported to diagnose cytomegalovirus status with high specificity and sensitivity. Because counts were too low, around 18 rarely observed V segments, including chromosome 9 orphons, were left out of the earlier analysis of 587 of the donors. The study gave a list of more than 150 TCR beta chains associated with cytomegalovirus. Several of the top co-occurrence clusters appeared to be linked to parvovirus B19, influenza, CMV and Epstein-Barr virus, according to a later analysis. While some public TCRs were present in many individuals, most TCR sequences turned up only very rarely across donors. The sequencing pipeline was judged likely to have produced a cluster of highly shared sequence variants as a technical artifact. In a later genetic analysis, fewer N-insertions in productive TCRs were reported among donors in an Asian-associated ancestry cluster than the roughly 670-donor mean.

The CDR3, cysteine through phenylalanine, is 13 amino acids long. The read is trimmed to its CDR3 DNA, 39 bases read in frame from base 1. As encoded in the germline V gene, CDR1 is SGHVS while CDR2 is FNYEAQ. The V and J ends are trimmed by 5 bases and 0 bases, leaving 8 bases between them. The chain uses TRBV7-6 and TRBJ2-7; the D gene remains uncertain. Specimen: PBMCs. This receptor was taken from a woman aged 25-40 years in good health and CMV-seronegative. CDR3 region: CASSLYSSYEQYF. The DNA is TGTGCCAGCAGCCTCTACAGCTCCTACGAGCAGTACTTC.